These 24 T cell receptor beta chains came from one sample sequenced in a study of T cell repertoires in cytomegalovirus infection. TCRdb ran MiXCR on the reads and lists one entry per CDR3 protein. The data hold roughly 720,000 distinct CDR3 sequences, with 35% observed a single time. The sample taken for sequencing was PBMCs. Receptors originate from a human donor in good health (CMV status not recorded). Some clones in this sample may be carry-over from other donors' samples.

V and J are TRBV19 and TRBJ1-5; D may be TRBD1 (5 bases). The germline gives CDR1 LNHDA, CDR2 SQIVND (reference sequence). The CDR3 spans 14 residues. V gave up 1 base and J gave up 7 bases, with 11 bases separating them. DNA of the CDR3: TGTGCCAGTAGTATAGTGGGGGAAACGCAGCCCCAGCATTTT. It specifies CASSIVGETQPQHF.

As for this clonotype: An end of the junction does not agree with germline; a read error may underlie this. This chain uses TRBV7-2 with TRBJ1-3; D is unresolved. Germline CDR1 SGHTA, CDR2 FQGNSA. There are 15 residues in the CDR3. The chain's CDR3 is CASSTKGTGGNTIYF. CDR3 coding DNA: TGTGCCAGCAGCACAAAGGGTACGGGTGGAAACACCATCTATTTT.

The V gene is TRBV11-2, the J gene TRBJ2-5, with unresolved D. CDR1 and CDR2 from the germline V gene are SGHAT and FQNNGV. V was trimmed by 5 bases and J by 4 bases, leaving 14 bases between them. This CDR3 comprises 14 residues. The CDR3 DNA is TGTGCCAGCAGCCCAGAGTTAGTAGGAGAGACCCAGTACTTC. Amino acids: CASSPELVGETQYF.

This chain links TRBV2 with TRBJ2-7; unclear D gene. Trimming took 6 bases from V and 5 from J, leaving 17 bases between them. CDR1 and CDR2 from the germline V gene are SNHLY and FYNNEI. The CDR3 contains 14 residues. CDR3 DNA: TGTGCCAGCAGCGCTATCGAAAGGCGTGACGAGCAGTACTTC. Its translation is CASSAIERRDEQYF.

The chain recombines TRBV12-3 or TRBV12-4 with TRBJ2-3, with TRBD2 matching 10 bases. The ends lost 2 bases at V and 4 bases at J; junction bases unmatched: 18. This CDR3 comprises 20 residues. The CDR3 nucleotides are TGTGCCAGCAGTTTAAGTTCCCTGAGCGGGAGGGCCGGGTGGGCAGATACGCAGTATTTT. This sequence encodes CASSLSSLSGRAGWADTQYF.

V gene TRBV12-3 or TRBV12-4 combines with J gene TRBJ1-5, with a weak D call TRBD1 (6 bases). The CDR3 runs to 15 residues. The ends were cut back, 5 bases at V and 0 bases at J, with 11 bases in the middle. CDR3 sequence: CASSPQGTSNQPQHF. DNA for the CDR3: TGTGCCAGCAGTCCCCAGGGGACTAGCAATCAGCCCCAGCATTTT.

This chain uses TRBV5-6 with TRBJ2-1; tentatively, D is TRBD1 (6 bases). Germline CDR1 SGHDT, CDR2 YYEEEE. The CDR3 sequence is 15 residues long. V gave up 4 bases and J gave up 6 bases, with 17 bases separating them. In DNA form, the CDR3 reads TGTGCCAGCAGCAAATGGGACATTTCCGGCAATGAGCAGTTCTTC. Translating gives CASSKWDISGNEQFF. Supplemented by reference TRBV5-6 and TRBJ2-1, the full variable domain reads DAGVTQSPTHLIKTRGQQVTLRCSPKSGHDTVSWYQQALGQGPQFIFQYYEEEERQRGNFPDRFSGHQFPNYSSELNVNALLLGDSALYLCASSKWDISGNEQFFGPGTRLTVL.

The chain uses TRBV12-3 or TRBV12-4 and TRBJ1-1; TRBD1 agrees at 11 bases. The CDR3 consists of 14 residues. V trimming: 7 bases; J trimming: 4 bases; junction bases outside the gene matches: 5. The CDR3 is CASTGTGGITEAFF. The CDR3 nucleotides are TGTGCCAGCACCGGGACAGGGGGGATCACTGAAGCTTTCTTT.

J is TRBJ1-2 and V is TRBV28; no clear D. Germline loops: CDR1 MDHEN, CDR2 SYDVKM. The V end lost 4 bases, the J end lost 4 bases, and 13 bases lay between the germline ends. This CDR3 has 14 amino acids. The CDR3 nucleotides read TGTGCCAGCAGTTCAGGAGTCCTAGGCTATGGCTACACCTTC. Protein sequence: CASSSGVLGYGYTF.

This rearrangement joins TRBV5-6 to TRBJ2-5, with 7 bases matching TRBD2. With 4 bases clipped from V and 2 bases from J, the junction kept 5 bases outside the gene matches. The CDR3 contains 14 residues. Germline V gene sequence: CDR1 SGHDT, CDR2 YYEEEE. Written as DNA, the CDR3 is TGTGCCAGCAGCAGGGGACTATCTCAAGAGACCCAGTACTTC. Encoded protein: CASSRGLSQETQYF.

Here the CDR3 reads CASSFSGELNTEAFF. CDR3 nucleotide sequence: TGTGCCAGCAGCTTTAGTGGGGAATTGAACACTGAAGCTTTCTTT. The genes are TRBV7-9 and TRBJ1-1; no definite D call. Germline V gene lookup returns CDR1 SEHNR and CDR2 FQNEAQ (reference sequence). The CDR3 length is 15 residues. Trimming left V 3 bases short and J 0 bases short, with 11 bases between.

CDR3 region: CASSQVGWSDTQYF. The DNA of the CDR3 is TGCGCCAGCAGCCAAGTGGGGTGGTCAGATACGCAGTATTTT. The V gene is TRBV4-1, the J gene TRBJ2-3; D unresolved. The CDR3 extends over 14 amino acids. V was trimmed by 1 base and J by 4 bases, leaving 9 bases between them. Germline V gene sequence: CDR1 MGHRA, CDR2 YSYEKL.

This clonotype was counted many times. The chain uses TRBV10-3 and TRBJ1-1, with TRBD1 matching over 9 bases. Germline V CDR1 and CDR2: ENHRY, SYGVKD. Trimming removed 10 bases from V and 0 bases from J; junction bases left unmatched: 3. This CDR3 spans 13 amino acids. CDR3 in DNA: TGTGCCAGCAGACAGGGGGTGAACACTGAAGCTTTCTTT. It is translated as CASRQGVNTEAFF.

V gene TRBV6-4 combines with J gene TRBJ2-1; 9 bases line up with TRBD1. V lost 0 bases and J lost 3; bases outside the gene matches: 0. The CDR3 spans 15 residues. The germline V gene encodes CDR1 MRHNA and CDR2 SNTAGT. CDR3 sequence: CASSDSGQGYNEQFF. In DNA form, the CDR3 reads TGTGCCAGCAGTGACTCGGGACAGGGCTACAATGAGCAGTTCTTC.

This chain uses TRBV29-1 with TRBJ2-1, with a weak D call TRBD2 (7 bases). This CDR3 contains 13 residues. The V gene lost 8 bases and the J gene lost 4 bases, with 15 bases spanning the gap. Germline V gene lookup returns CDR1 SQVTM and CDR2 ANQGSEA. Here the CDR3 reads CSSWGGGYNEQFF. For the CDR3, the DNA is TGCAGCTCATGGGGGGGCGGATACAATGAGCAGTTCTTC.

The chain uses TRBV30 and TRBJ2-1, with D hard to call. Germline values: CDR1 GTSNPN, CDR2 SVGIG (reference sequence). This CDR3 is built from 13 residues. Trimming left V 4 bases short and J 4 bases short, with 11 bases between. CDR3 coding DNA: TGTGCCTGGAATGGGAATGGTTACAATGAGCAGTTCTTC. Translating it yields CAWNGNGYNEQFF. Variable domain in full (rest from reference TRBV30 and TRBJ2-1): SQTIHQWPATLVQPVGSPLSLECTVEGTSNPNLYWYRQAAGRGLQLLFYSVGIGQISSEVPQNLSASRPQDRQFILSSKKLLLSDSGFYLCAWNGNGYNEQFFGPGTRLTVL.

Concerning this clonotype itself: A read error is possible here, since a much larger clone lies one base away. The genes are TRBV7-2 and TRBJ2-7; D unclear. The V end lost 6 bases, the J end lost 9 bases, and 24 bases lay between the germline ends. The CDR3 runs to 15 residues. Germline V gene data show CDR1 as SGHTA and CDR2 as FQGNSA. The chain's CDR3 is CASRSPGSHPARQYF. In nucleotides, the CDR3 is TGTGCCAGCAGGTCTCCCGGGTCTCACCCCGCTCGGCAGTACTTC.

This clonotype was detected many times. In DNA, the CDR3 is TGTGCCAGCAGCGCCAACAGGGGGTATGGCTACACCTTC. It specifies CASSANRGYGYTF. V and J are TRBV7-6 and TRBJ1-2, with TRBD1 identical over 8 bases. From germline, CDR1 is SGHVS and CDR2 FNYEAQ. V lost 5 bases, J lost 5 bases, and 4 bases stayed unmatched. This CDR3 is built from 13 residues.

This chain connects TRBV20-1 to TRBJ2-5, with TRBD2 matching over 8 bases. V lost 0 bases to trimming and J lost 11 bases; unmatched junction nucleotides: 8. The CDR3 spans 13 residues. Germline V gene sequence: CDR1 DFQATT, CDR2 SNEGSKA (reference sequence). The CDR3 DNA sequence: TGCAGTGCTAGAGATCCGACTAGCGCCAGACAGTACTTC. The encoded protein is CSARDPTSARQYF.

The chain uses TRBV19 and TRBJ1-1; 10 nucleotides align to TRBD1. Germline CDR1 is LNHDA and CDR2 is SQIVND (reference sequence). J gave up 7 bases and V 9 bases, and 8 bases lay outside the gene matches. This CDR3 has 13 residues. The CDR3 protein is CASSTGGIGEAFF. In nucleotides, the CDR3 is TGTGCCAGCTCGACAGGGGGCATTGGTGAAGCTTTCTTT.

In the case of this clonotype: One end of the junction varies from germline; a read error may be responsible. The gene calls are TRBV2 and TRBJ2-6, with D maybe TRBD2 (5 bases). Germline assignment: CDR1 SNHLY and CDR2 FYNNEI. The CDR3 is 14 amino acids. CDR3 residues: CAGSEGSGANVLTF. CDR3 in DNA: TGTGCCGGCAGTGAGGGCTCTGGGGCCAACGTCCTGACTTTC.

A remark on this clonotype: Relative to the germline gene, one junction end is altered; a read error may explain this. The chain recombines TRBV28 with TRBJ1-5; a weak D match, TRBD1 (6 bases). Germline values: CDR1 MDHEN, CDR2 SYDVKM. The CDR3 extends over 13 amino acids. CDR3 sequence reads: CASTDSYNHPQHF. The CDR3 nucleotides are TGTGCCAGCACGGACAGCTACAATCATCCCCAGCATTTT.

In its sample, this clonotype was seen many times. The J gene is TRBJ2-7, the V gene TRBV7-2; D unclear. Trimming removed 1 base from V and 3 bases from J, with 13 bases in between. This CDR3 has 15 residues. Per the germline V gene, CDR1 is SGHTA and CDR2 is FQGNSA. The CDR3 DNA reads as TGTGCCAGCAGCTTAGGCGACCAGGCACTCTACGAGCAGTACTTC. This gives the protein CASSLGDQALYEQYF.

This clonotype was recorded many times. This chain links TRBV11-2 with TRBJ2-5; D uncertain. The CDR3 extends over 13 amino acids. Germline V gives CDR1 SGHAT, CDR2 FQNNGV. Deletions cut 0 bases from V and 5 bases from J, with 7 bases between. The CDR3 spells CASSLEVRETQYF. The CDR3, as DNA: TGTGCCAGCAGCTTAGAGGTGCGGGAGACCCAGTACTTC. The complete variable domain, with remaining parts taken from reference TRBV11-2 and TRBJ2-5, reads EAGVAQSPRYKIIEKRQSVAFWCNPISGHATLYWYQQILGQGPKLLIQFQNNGVVDDSQLPKDRFSAERLKGVDSTLKIQPAKLEDSAVYLCASSLEVRETQYFGPGTRLLVL.